These T cell receptor beta chains were read from a single sample in a study of blood T cells in healthy people across ages. TCRdb fed the 5' RACE reads into MiXCR, producing one record per CDR3 protein. Counted here are about 1.4 million distinct CDR3 sequences, approximately 60% occurring once; the ten biggest clones make up 6.5% to 8.5%. Sequencing was carried out using blood. Receptors originate from a man in his late teens or twenties in good health. Both conserved end residues are part of each CDR3. The D gene is left open where the match is weak. Clone size is not always given. Where it is, it says once, few, many or a class for expanded clones.

V gene	clone size	D gene	J gene	CDR3 DNA	CDR3 protein
TRBV6-1	few	TRBD1	TRBJ2-7	TGTGCCAGCAGTGAGGCCGGGACAGGGTCCTACGAGCAGTACTTC	CASSEAGTGSYEQYF
TRBV2	few	-	TRBJ2-7	TGTGCCAGCAGACTACAACCGGGACACCCTTCCTACGAGCAGTACTTC	CASRLQPGHPSYEQYF
TRBV7-6	-	-	TRBJ2-7	TGTGCCAGCATCTTCGTTCGACGGCACTACGAGCAGTACTTC	CASIFVRRHYEQYF
TRBV27	-	-	TRBJ2-1	TGTGCCAGCAGTTTTACGGACCGACTAGGACTCGATGAGCAGTTCTTC	CASSFTDRLGLDEQFF
TRBV4-3	-	-	TRBJ2-1	TGCGCCAGCAGCCAAGACCAGGGGGGCGATGAGCAGTTCTTC	CASSQDQGGDEQFF
TRBV4-1	-	TRBD2	TRBJ2-3	TGCGCCAGCAGCCATGTGTTAGCGGGGGGGCCCACAGATACGCAGTATTTT	CASSHVLAGGPTDTQYF
TRBV29-1	-	-	TRBJ1-1	TGCAGCGTTGAAGAGGGGGCGCGGACTGAAGCTTTCTTT	CSVEEGARTEAFF
TRBV25-1	few	-	TRBJ2-1	TGTGCCAGCAGTGCCCTGTCTCTCTACTCCTACAATGAGCAGTTCTTC	CASSALSLYSYNEQFF
TRBV7-6	-	TRBD2	TRBJ2-1	TGTGCCAGCAGCTTTACAGGGACTAGCGGGGATGAGCAGTTCTTC	CASSFTGTSGDEQFF
TRBV15	once	-	TRBJ1-3	TGTGCCACCAGCACGACAGCTGGAAACACCATATATTTT	CATSTTAGNTIYF
TRBV25-1	few	-	TRBJ1-2	TGTGCCAGCAGTAACAGAGTTGGCGGCTACACCTTC	CASSNRVGGYTF
TRBV20-1	few	-	TRBJ2-5	TGCAGTGCTAGGTCGCAGGGATATGGAGAGACCCAGTACTTC	CSARSQGYGETQYF
TRBV5-5	-	TRBD2	TRBJ2-1	TGTGCCAGCAGCGCTAGCGGGGGGTATTTCGGAAATGAGCAGTTCTTC	CASSASGGYFGNEQFF
TRBV29-1	many	-	TRBJ2-1	TGCAGCGTTGACGGGGCACCCCGGAGCTCCTACAATGAGCAGTTCTTC	CSVDGAPRSSYNEQFF
TRBV6-1	-	-	TRBJ1-6	TGTGCCAGCAGTGAGTTTCGGGAGTCCAATTCACCCCTCCACTTT	CASSEFRESNSPLHF
TRBV6-5	few	-	TRBJ2-5	TGTGCCAGCAGTTATGTGGGGCTTGAGACCCAGTACTTC	CASSYVGLETQYF
TRBV6-2/TRBV6-3	once	TRBD1	TRBJ1-4	TGTGCCAGCAGTCCCGGGACAGGAGTAATTGGAAAACTGTTTTTT	CASSPGTGVIGKLFF
TRBV7-9	many	-	TRBJ2-7	TGTGCCAGCAGCTCGACAGTCTACGAGCAGTACTTC	CASSSTVYEQYF
TRBV6-7	-	-	TRBJ1-2	TGTGCCAGCAGTTACCCCAGGGCAGGGTTCATCTATGGCTACACCTTC	CASSYPRAGFIYGYTF
TRBV15	-	-	TRBJ1-2	TGTGCCACCAGCATACGGGAATATGGCTACACCTTC	CATSIREYGYTF
TRBV20-1	-	TRBD2	TRBJ2-5	TGCAGTGCTAGAGATATGCTAGCGGGAAATCAGGGAGAGACCCAGTACTTC	CSARDMLAGNQGETQYF
TRBV20-1	-	-	TRBJ2-7	TGCAGTGCTCCCGGACATGGGGTGGAGCAGTACTTC	CSAPGHGVEQYF
TRBV25-1	few	TRBD1	TRBJ1-2	TGTGCCAGCAGCGGACAGGGAGGAGACTATGGCTACACCTTC	CASSGQGGDYGYTF
TRBV4-1	-	TRBD1	TRBJ1-1	TGCGCCAGCAGCCCTTACGGGACAGGGAACACTGAAGCTTTCTTT	CASSPYGTGNTEAFF
TRBV6-5	few	-	TRBJ1-2	TGTGCCAGCAGTCGCGGGAGGGGAGACATCTTATATGGCTACACCTTC	CASSRGRGDILYGYTF
TRBV5-1	-	-	TRBJ2-1	TGCGCCAGCAGCTTGGGGTTAAGGGGGGGCTCCTACAATGAGCAGTTCTTC	CASSLGLRGGSYNEQFF
TRBV5-1	-	-	TRBJ2-5	TGCGCCAGCAGCCGGGCAGAGACAGTGTACAAAGAGACCCAGTACTTC	CASSRAETVYKETQYF
TRBV18	few	-	TRBJ2-1	TGTGCCAGCTCACCCTATGGGGACGGAATCAATGAGCAGTTCTTC	CASSPYGDGINEQFF
TRBV20-1	-	-	TRBJ2-2	TGCAGTGCTAGAGATGGGGCCAACGGGGAGCTGTTTTTT	CSARDGANGELFF
TRBV20-1	-	-	TRBJ1-1	TGCAGTGCCCCCGAAGACAGTTTGAACACTGAAGCTTTCTTT	CSAPEDSLNTEAFF
TRBV20-1	-	-	TRBJ2-7	TGCAGTGCTAGACTGCTTGTGGGCTACGAGCAGTACTTC	CSARLLVGYEQYF
TRBV29-1	few	TRBD1	TRBJ2-1	TGCAGCGTTGAAGAGGCGGGACAGGGAATTTACAATGAGCAGTTCTTC	CSVEEAGQGIYNEQFF
TRBV20-1	few	TRBD1	TRBJ2-7	TGCAGTGCCGAGGGTAGGGGGCCTACCTTTGCCTACGAGCAGTACTTC	CSAEGRGPTFAYEQYF
TRBV6-2/TRBV6-3	-	-	TRBJ2-5	TGTGCCAGCAGGGACAGCCCAGGGGAGACCCAGTACTTC	CASRDSPGETQYF
TRBV6-2/TRBV6-3	few	TRBD2	TRBJ2-7	TGTGCCAGCATTCCATCTAGCGGGAGCCTCTACGAGCAGTACTTC	CASIPSSGSLYEQYF
TRBV5-1	-	-	TRBJ1-4	TGCGCCAGCAGCTGGGCAGGGGAGCCAGAAAAACTGTTTTTT	CASSWAGEPEKLFF
TRBV21-1	-	-	TRBJ1-5	TGTGCCAGCAGCAAAGATGGTGCTGGAGGCAATCAGCCCCAGCATTTT	CASSKDGAGGNQPQHF
TRBV7-9	-	TRBD2	TRBJ2-2	TGTGCCAGCAGCTTAGGACTAGCGACCGACGGGGAGCTGTTTTTT	CASSLGLATDGELFF
TRBV27	-	TRBD2	TRBJ2-2	TGTGCCAGCAGTTTGTTCTTTGGGACTAGCAGGATAAACACCGGGGAGCTGTTTTTT	CASSLFFGTSRINTGELFF
TRBV6-4	-	-	TRBJ1-2	TGTGCCAGCAGTGAGGAACTAGGGGGAGGCTACACCTTC	CASSEELGGGYTF
TRBV2	-	TRBD1	TRBJ2-5	TGTGCCAGCACCGCGAACAGGGGGCCCCCAGAGACCCAGTACTTC	CASTANRGPPETQYF
TRBV10-3	-	TRBD1	TRBJ2-3	TGTGCCATCAGTATGGGACAGGGAGGCGCAGATACGCAGTATTTT	CAISMGQGGADTQYF
TRBV20-1	few	TRBD1	TRBJ2-3	TGCAGTGCTAGAGGGGACAGGGATAGCTTGGAAGGGTATTTT	CSARGDRDSLEGYF
TRBV20-1	-	-	TRBJ2-7	TGCAGTGCCGAACACTGGGGGGAATTGCCCTACGAGCAGTACTTC	CSAEHWGELPYEQYF
TRBV9	few	-	TRBJ1-2	TGTGCCAGCAGCGTAGGTAGGCAGGCCCGTGGCTACACCTTC	CASSVGRQARGYTF
TRBV27	few	-	TRBJ1-2	TGTGCCAGCAGTTTCCGGGCGGGACCTCCCTATGGCTACACCTTC	CASSFRAGPPYGYTF
TRBV13	-	-	TRBJ2-7	TGTGCCAACAGCTCAGAGGGGGAGGGTTACGAGCAGTACTTC	CANSSEGEGYEQYF
TRBV6-5	-	-	TRBJ2-3	TGTGCCAGCGGATTCCCAGATACGCAGTATTTT	CASGFPDTQYF
TRBV7-9	few	-	TRBJ2-7	TGTGCCAGCAGCTTAGCGGGACCGCACTACGAGCAGTACTTC	CASSLAGPHYEQYF
TRBV6-2/TRBV6-3	-	TRBD1	TRBJ2-6	TGTGCCAGCAGTGACAGGGGGTTTCGTTTGGTGGCCAACGTCCTGACTTTC	CASSDRGFRLVANVLTF
TRBV3-1	-	-	TRBJ1-2	TGTGCCAGCAGCCCGACCTACGGAAGGATGGGCGGCTACACCTTC	CASSPTYGRMGGYTF
TRBV9	-	TRBD1	TRBJ2-4	TGTGCCAGCAGCGAGAGACAGGGAAACGAAAACATTCAGTACTTC	CASSERQGNENIQYF
TRBV16	-	TRBD2	TRBJ2-1	TGTGCCAGCACCATGCTGGGAAGGGAGGGGAATGAGCAGTTCTTC	CASTMLGREGNEQFF
TRBV4-2	-	TRBD2	TRBJ2-3	TGTGCCAGCAGCCAGGGGACTAGGACTACAGATACGCAGTATTTT	CASSQGTRTTDTQYF